One and the same sample provided the 23 T cell receptor beta chains below, sequenced in a study of blood T cell repertoires in COVID-19. Data came from immunoSEQ multiplex PCR; TCRdb stores just in-frame clones and leaves some out. The sample lists a few hundred thousand clones; roughly 88% were seen once. The source material was PBMCs or T cells enriched from blood (not recorded which). The receptors come from a man younger than 45 who had recovered from COVID-19.

The genes are TRBV12-3 or TRBV12-4 and TRBJ1-1; TRBD1 matches at 9 bases. Trimming took 7 bases from V and 8 from J; bases not matched to a gene: 5. This CDR3 region has 12 residues. CDR3 sequence reads: CASNLGQGEAFF. CDR3 sequence (DNA): TGTGCCAGCAATCTAGGACAGGGGGAAGCTTTCTTT.

The V call is TRBV10-3, the J call TRBJ1-1; D possibly corresponds to TRBD1 (5 bases). The CDR3 runs to 14 residues. The V gene's germline CDR1 is ENHRY and CDR2 SYGVKD. V lost 7 bases to trimming and J lost 1 base, with 13 bases between them. The CDR3 is CAITSGGGNTEAFF. The CDR3 region has the DNA TGTGCCATCACCTCCGGGGGGGGGAACACTGAAGCTTTCTTT.

The genes are TRBV6-2 or TRBV6-3 and TRBJ1-5; no clear D. Germline lookup yields CDR1 MNHEY and CDR2 SVGEGT. This CDR3 has 15 residues. The V end lost 2 bases, the J end lost 0 bases, and 8 bases lay between the germline ends. CDR3 sequence reads: CASSYGGNSNQPQHF. CDR3 bases: TGTGCCAGCAGTTACGGCGGAAATAGCAATCAGCCCCAGCATTTT.

The chain combines TRBV2 with TRBJ1-6; tentatively, D is TRBD1 (5 bases). Germline assignment: CDR1 SNHLY and CDR2 FYNNEI. The CDR3 length is 13 residues. The V gene lost 3 bases and the J gene lost 10 bases, with 10 bases spanning the gap. The CDR3 coding sequence is TGTGCCAGCAGTGACATGGGGGGATCACCCCTCCACTTT. Amino acids: CASSDMGGSPLHF. Complete variable domain (other parts from reference TRBV2 and TRBJ1-6): EPEVTQTPSHQVTQMGQEVILRCVPISNHLYFYWYRQILGQKVEFLVSFYNNEISEKSEIFDDQFSVERPDGSNFTLKIRSTKLEDSAMYFCASSDMGGSPLHFGNGTRLTVT.

The chain has TRBV5-1 and TRBJ1-5; the match to TRBD1 covers 7 bases. With 4 bases clipped from V and 0 bases from J, the junction kept 7 bases outside the gene matches. Germline CDR1 SGHRS, CDR2 YFSETQ. The CDR3 spans 16 residues. The CDR3 loop is CASSRGGTDSNQPQHF. CDR3 in DNA: TGCGCCAGCAGCAGGGGCGGGACAGATAGCAATCAGCCCCAGCATTTT.

This clone was picked up one time. The chain joins TRBV5-1 to TRBJ1-3; 7 bases are a match to TRBD1. Trimming took 5 bases from V and 0 from J; bases not matched to a gene: 2. Germline V gene sequence: CDR1 SGHRS, CDR2 YFSETQ. The CDR3 runs 14 residues. CDR3 sequence reads: CASRGQISGNTIYF. Here the CDR3 DNA reads TGCGCCAGCAGGGGACAGATCTCTGGAAACACCATATATTTT.

This chain uses TRBV11-2 with TRBJ1-1; 7 bases match TRBD1. The length of the CDR3 is 17 residues. The V segment lost 10 bases and the J segment 1 base; nucleotides outside the gene matches: 18. CDR1 and CDR2 from the germline V gene are SGHAT and FQNNGV. The CDR3 nucleotides are TGTGCCACCACCAAAGACCGGGACAGAGGTCGGAACACTGAAGCTTTCTTT. Residues: CATTKDRDRGRNTEAFF.

Regarding this clone: Other DNA sequences in the sample encode the same CDR3. This chain links TRBV19 with TRBJ1-1; D may be TRBD1 (5 bases). CDR3 length: 14 amino acids. Per the germline V gene, CDR1 is LNHDA and CDR2 is SQIVND (reference sequence). The V end lost 0 bases, the J end lost 5 bases, and 10 bases lay between the germline ends. For the CDR3, the DNA is TGTGCCAGTAGTATAGAGGGGGGAGGGACTGAAGCTTTCTTT. Translation: CASSIEGGGTEAFF.

This clone appeared a few times. This chain connects TRBV6-5 to TRBJ2-5; TRBD2 matches 12 bases. Germline CDR1 is MNHEY and CDR2 is SVGAGI. V trimming: 4 bases; J trimming: 6 bases; junction bases outside the gene matches: 9. The CDR3 length is 16 residues. In DNA, the CDR3 is TGTGCCAGCAGTTCGACTAGCGGGGGAGGTAGAAAGACCCAGTACTTC. Encoded protein: CASSSTSGGGRKTQYF.

The J gene is TRBJ1-2, the V gene TRBV9, with a weak D call TRBD1 (5 bases). V dropped 0 bases and J dropped 4 bases, with 13 bases sitting between them. In germline, CDR1 is SGDLS, CDR2 YYNGEE. The CDR3 loop spans 15 amino acids. CDR3 sequence reads: CASSVGPRDSYGYTF. The CDR3 DNA follows: TGTGCCAGCAGCGTAGGGCCCAGGGACTCCTATGGCTACACCTTC.

Notes on this clone: Within the sample, other DNA sequences also encode this same CDR3. The chain recombines TRBV9 with TRBJ2-5; TRBD2 matches at 8 bases. V trimming: 0 bases; J trimming: 5 bases; junction bases outside the gene matches: 0. This CDR3 is 13 amino acids long. The V gene's germline CDR1 is SGDLS and CDR2 YYNGEE. CDR3 coding DNA: TGTGCCAGCAGCGTAGGACTAGCGGAGACCCAGTACTTC. Its translation is CASSVGLAETQYF. The full variable domain, with the rest looked up from reference TRBV9 and TRBJ2-5, is DSGVTQTPKHLITATGQRVTLRCSPRSGDLSVYWYQQSLDQGLQFLIQYYNGEERAKGNILERFSAQQFPDLHSELNLSSLELGDSALYFCASSVGLAETQYFGPGTRLLVL.

V usage is TRBV7-9 and J usage is TRBJ2-5; 7 bases map to TRBD1. The CDR3 totals 14 residues. V gave up 6 bases and J gave up 3 bases; unmatched junction bases: 7. From germline, CDR1 is SEHNR and CDR2 FQNEAQ (reference sequence). The CDR3 DNA reads TGTGCCAGCAGGCCCGGGACAGAAAAAGAGACCCAGTACTTC. Translating it yields CASRPGTEKETQYF.

The chain employs TRBV6-1 and TRBJ1-1; D ambiguous. This CDR3 has 13 residues. Germline CDR1 reads MNHNS; CDR2 reads SASEGT. The V end lost 3 bases, the J end lost 0 bases, and 5 bases lay between the germline ends. DNA of the CDR3: TGTGCCAGCAGTGATCAGGTGAACACTGAAGCTTTCTTT. Its protein is CASSDQVNTEAFF.

In its sample, this clone was seen once. J is TRBJ1-5 and V is TRBV7-9; D might be TRBD1 (6 bases). Looked up from germline, CDR1 is SEHNR and CDR2 is FQNEAQ (reference sequence). Trimming removed 5 bases from V and 5 bases from J, with 19 bases in between. The CDR3 loop spans 16 amino acids. CDR3 region: CASSPGGGPHYQPQHF. The CDR3 DNA is TGTGCCAGCAGCCCCGGGGGGGGGCCCCACTATCAGCCCCAGCATTTT.

CDR3 in DNA: TGTGCCAGCAGCCCCGGACAGGGGGCGAACGAAAAACTGTTTTTT. Encoded protein: CASSPGQGANEKLFF. The genes are TRBV4-2 and TRBJ1-4, with 11 bases identical to TRBD1. This CDR3 has 15 amino acids. V lost 4 bases to trimming and J lost 8 bases; unmatched junction nucleotides: 6. Germline CDR1 and CDR2: LGHNA and YNFKEQ.

The chain is built from TRBV29-1 and TRBJ1-2; 7 positions match TRBD1. Germline V lookup: CDR1 SQVTM, CDR2 ANQGSEA. The CDR3 runs to 13 residues. Trimming removed 2 bases from V and 2 bases from J; junction bases left unmatched: 2. CDR3 sequence (DNA): TGCAGCGTTGAAAAGGACAGGAACTATGGCTACACCTTC. Protein: CSVEKDRNYGYTF.

This clone has only a few counts. CDR3 amino acids: CASSEQGIELLYEKLFF. DNA for the CDR3: TGTGCCAGCAGTGAACAGGGCATTGAATTATTATATGAAAAACTGTTTTTT. The chain employs TRBV2 and TRBJ1-4; possible D gene TRBD1, 5 bases. Trimming stripped 2 bases from V and 6 bases from J, with 19 bases between. In germline, CDR1 is SNHLY, CDR2 FYNNEI. CDR3 length equals 17 residues.

The CDR3 loop reads CAAASTGTGGGYGYTF. The DNA for the CDR3 is TGTGCCGCAGCGTCAACCGGGACAGGGGGTGGCTATGGCTACACCTTC. This chain connects TRBV10-3 to TRBJ1-2, with TRBD1 matching over 11 bases. Germline V CDR1 and CDR2: ENHRY, SYGVKD. V lost 11 bases and J lost 4; bases outside the gene matches: 15. The CDR3 length is 16 residues.

The chain joins TRBV9 to TRBJ2-3, with no clear D. The CDR3 loop spans 14 amino acids. Trimming took off 1 base at V and 1 base at J, with 7 bases between the two ends. Germline V gene lookup returns CDR1 SGDLS and CDR2 YYNGEE. This CDR3 reads CASSVLVGTDTQYF. In DNA form, the CDR3 reads TGTGCCAGCAGCGTATTAGTAGGCACAGATACGCAGTATTTT.

This clone was seen a handful of times. The V gene is TRBV3-1 (or the pseudogene TRBV3-2), the J gene TRBJ1-1; perhaps TRBD1 as D (5 bases). Germline values: CDR1 LGHDT, CDR2 YNNKEL (reference sequence). V shed 0 bases and J shed 1 base, with 12 bases lying between them. This CDR3 contains 16 residues. The CDR3 nucleotides are TGTGCCAGCAGCCAAGAGTCGGGGGGAGGGAACACTGAAGCTTTCTTT. It translates to CASSQESGGGNTEAFF.

This clone was found once. CDR3 residues: CASSKMQGPYEQYF. DNA for the CDR3: TGTGCCAGCAGCAAAATGCAGGGGCCCTACGAGCAGTACTTC. The chain carries TRBV7-3 and TRBJ2-7, with a tentative D call TRBD1 (6 bases). The CDR3 loop spans 14 amino acids. Germline V gene data show CDR1 as SGHTA and CDR2 as FQGTGA. With 5 bases removed from V and 2 bases from J, the gap between germline ends came to 13 bases. Looking up the rest from reference TRBV7-3 and TRBJ2-7 gives the full variable domain: GAGVSQTPSNKVTEKGKYVELRCDPISGHTALYWYRQSLGQGPEFLIYFQGTGAADDSGLPNDRFFAVRPEGSVSTLKIQRTERGDSAVYLCASSKMQGPYEQYFGPGTRLTVT.

This rearrangement joins TRBV5-1 to TRBJ2-7, with a possible D match to TRBD1 (6 bases). V was clipped by 4 bases and J by 3 bases, with 11 bases between them. This CDR3 has 13 amino acids. Germline-derived CDR1 and CDR2 are SGHRS and YFSETQ. The CDR3 sequence: CASSRKDSYEQYF. The CDR3 DNA sequence: TGCGCCAGCAGCCGGAAGGACAGCTACGAGCAGTACTTC.

The chain has TRBV30 and TRBJ2-3; D may be TRBD2 (5 bases). V shed 6 bases and J shed 2 bases, with 15 bases lying between them. The CDR3 spans 14 residues. In germline, CDR1 is GTSNPN, CDR2 SVGIG (reference sequence). CDR3 DNA sequence: TGTGCCTGCATTTTGGGGAGCACCACAGATACGCAGTATTTT. It is translated as CACILGSTTDTQYF.